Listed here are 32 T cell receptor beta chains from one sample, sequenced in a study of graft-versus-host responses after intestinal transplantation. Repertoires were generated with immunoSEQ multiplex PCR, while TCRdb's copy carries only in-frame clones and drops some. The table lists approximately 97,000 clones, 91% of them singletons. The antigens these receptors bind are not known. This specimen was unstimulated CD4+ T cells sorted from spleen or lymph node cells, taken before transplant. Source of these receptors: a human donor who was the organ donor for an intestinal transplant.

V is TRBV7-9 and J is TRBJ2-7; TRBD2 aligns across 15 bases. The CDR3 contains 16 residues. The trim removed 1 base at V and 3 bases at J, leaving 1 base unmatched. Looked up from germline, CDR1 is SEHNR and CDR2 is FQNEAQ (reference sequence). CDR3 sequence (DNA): TGTGCCAGCAGCTTAGGGACTAGCGGGGGGGTCTACGAGCAGTACTTC. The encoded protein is CASSLGTSGGVYEQYF.

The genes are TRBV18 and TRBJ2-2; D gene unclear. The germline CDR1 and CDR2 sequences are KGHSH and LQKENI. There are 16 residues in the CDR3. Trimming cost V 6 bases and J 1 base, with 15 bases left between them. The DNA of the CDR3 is TGTGCCAGCTCCTTATCTTTTAACAGGAACACCGGGGAGCTGTTTTTT. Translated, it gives CASSLSFNRNTGELFF.

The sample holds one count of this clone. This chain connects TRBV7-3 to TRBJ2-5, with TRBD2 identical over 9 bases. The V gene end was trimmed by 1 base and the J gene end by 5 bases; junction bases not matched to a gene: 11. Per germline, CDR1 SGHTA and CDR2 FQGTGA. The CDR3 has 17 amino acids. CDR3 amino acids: CASSLRAAAGGGETQYF. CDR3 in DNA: TGTGCCAGCAGCTTAAGAGCGGCAGCGGGGGGAGGGGAGACCCAGTACTTC.

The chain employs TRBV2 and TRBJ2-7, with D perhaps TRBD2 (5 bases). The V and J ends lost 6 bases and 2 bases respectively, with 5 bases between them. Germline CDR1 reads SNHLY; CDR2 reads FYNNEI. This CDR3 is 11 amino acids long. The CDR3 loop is CASRLAYEQYF. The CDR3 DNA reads TGTGCCAGCAGACTAGCCTACGAGCAGTACTTC.

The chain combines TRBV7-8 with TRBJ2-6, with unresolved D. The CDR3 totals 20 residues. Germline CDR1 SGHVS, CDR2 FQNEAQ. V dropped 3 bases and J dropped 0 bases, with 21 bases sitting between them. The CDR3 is CASSLVVLKTVASGANVLTF. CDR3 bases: TGTGCCAGCAGCTTGGTGGTGCTTAAAACTGTTGCCTCTGGGGCCAACGTCCTGACTTTC.

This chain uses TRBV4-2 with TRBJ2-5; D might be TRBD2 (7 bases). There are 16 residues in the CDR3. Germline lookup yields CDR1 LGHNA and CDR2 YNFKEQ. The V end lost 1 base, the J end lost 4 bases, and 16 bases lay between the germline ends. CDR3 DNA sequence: TGTGCCAGCAGCCAAGCTTATGAGGGGGGGTCAGAGACCCAGTACTTC. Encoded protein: CASSQAYEGGSETQYF.

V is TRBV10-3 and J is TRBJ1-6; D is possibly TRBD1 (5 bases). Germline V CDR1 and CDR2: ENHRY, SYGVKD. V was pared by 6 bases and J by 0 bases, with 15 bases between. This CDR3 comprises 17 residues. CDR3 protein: CAIRENRWSSYNSPLHF. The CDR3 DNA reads TGTGCCATCAGAGAGAACAGGTGGAGCTCCTATAATTCACCCCTCCACTTT.

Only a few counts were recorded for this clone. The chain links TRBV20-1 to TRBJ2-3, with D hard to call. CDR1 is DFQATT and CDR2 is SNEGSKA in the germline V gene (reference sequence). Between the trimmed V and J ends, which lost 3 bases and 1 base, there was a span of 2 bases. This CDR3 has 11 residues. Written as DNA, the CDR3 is TGCAGTGCTAGCGGCACAGATACGCAGTATTTT. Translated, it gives CSASGTDTQYF.

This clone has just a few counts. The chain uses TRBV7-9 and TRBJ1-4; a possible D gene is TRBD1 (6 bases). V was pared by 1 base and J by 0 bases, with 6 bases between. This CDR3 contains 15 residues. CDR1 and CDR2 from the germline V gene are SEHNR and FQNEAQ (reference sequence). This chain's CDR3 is CASSLGTATNEKLFF. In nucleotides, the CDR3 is TGTGCCAGCAGCTTAGGGACAGCAACTAATGAAAAACTGTTTTTT.

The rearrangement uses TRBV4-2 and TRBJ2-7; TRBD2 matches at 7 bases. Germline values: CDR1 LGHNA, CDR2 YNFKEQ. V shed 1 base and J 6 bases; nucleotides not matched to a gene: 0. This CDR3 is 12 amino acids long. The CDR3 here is CASSQAGGEQYF. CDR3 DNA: TGTGCCAGCAGCCAAGCGGGGGGCGAGCAGTACTTC.

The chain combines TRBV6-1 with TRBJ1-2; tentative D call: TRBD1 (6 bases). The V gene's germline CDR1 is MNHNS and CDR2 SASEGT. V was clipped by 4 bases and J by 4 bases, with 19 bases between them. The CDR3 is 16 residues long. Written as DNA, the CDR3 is TGTGCCAGCAGTGCTTGGGAACGACAGGCCCGCTATGGCTACACCTTC. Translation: CASSAWERQARYGYTF.

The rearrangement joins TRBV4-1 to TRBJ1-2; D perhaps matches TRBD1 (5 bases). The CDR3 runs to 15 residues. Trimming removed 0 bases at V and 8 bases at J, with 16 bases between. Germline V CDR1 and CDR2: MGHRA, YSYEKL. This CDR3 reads CASSQDRNRHRGYTF. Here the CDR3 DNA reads TGCGCCAGCAGCCAAGATCGAAACAGGCATCGAGGCTACACCTTC.

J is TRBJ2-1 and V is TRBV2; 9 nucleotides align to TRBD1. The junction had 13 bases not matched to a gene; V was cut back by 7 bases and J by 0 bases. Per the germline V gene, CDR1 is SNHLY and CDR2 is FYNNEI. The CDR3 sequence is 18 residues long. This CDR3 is CASTPRPGTGSSYNEQFF. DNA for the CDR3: TGTGCCAGCACCCCAAGGCCCGGGACAGGGAGCTCCTACAATGAGCAGTTCTTC.

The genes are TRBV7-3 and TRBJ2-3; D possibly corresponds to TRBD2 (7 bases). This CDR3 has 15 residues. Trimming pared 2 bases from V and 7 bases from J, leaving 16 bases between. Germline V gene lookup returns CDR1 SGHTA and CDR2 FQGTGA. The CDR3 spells CASSLAGGQGNTQYF. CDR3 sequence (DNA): TGTGCCAGCAGCTTAGCCGGGGGGCAGGGGAATACGCAGTATTTT. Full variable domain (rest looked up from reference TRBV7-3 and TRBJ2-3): GAGVSQTPSNKVTEKGKYVELRCDPISGHTALYWYRQSLGQGPEFLIYFQGTGAADDSGLPNDRFFAVRPEGSVSTLKIQRTERGDSAVYLCASSLAGGQGNTQYFGPGTRLTVL.

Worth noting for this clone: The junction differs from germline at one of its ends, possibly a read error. CDR3 in DNA: TGTGCTAGCAGTCCCGGGACAGGGTCCGTCCTGACTTTC. Translation: CASSPGTGSVLTF. The chain employs TRBV7-7 and TRBJ2-6; TRBD1 aligns across 9 bases. CDR1 and CDR2 from the germline V gene are SSHAT and FNYEAQ (reference sequence). This CDR3 comprises 13 residues.

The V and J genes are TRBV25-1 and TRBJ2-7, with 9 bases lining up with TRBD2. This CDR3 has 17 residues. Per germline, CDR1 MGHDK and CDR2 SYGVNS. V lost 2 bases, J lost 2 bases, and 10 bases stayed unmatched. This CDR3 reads CASSEGMGLAGTYEQYF. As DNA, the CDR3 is TGTGCCAGCAGTGAAGGTATGGGGCTAGCGGGGACCTACGAGCAGTACTTC.

CDR3 bases: TGTGCCGTATCCGGGACAGGGGTCGGGGAGCTGTTTTTT. Amino acid sequence: CAVSGTGVGELFF. V usage is TRBV5-4 and J usage is TRBJ2-2; TRBD1 matches 10 bases. Germline V CDR1 and CDR2: SGHNT, YYREEE (reference sequence). Losses at the gene ends were 10 bases for V and 7 bases for J; bases not matched to a gene: 7. The CDR3 is made up of 13 amino acids.

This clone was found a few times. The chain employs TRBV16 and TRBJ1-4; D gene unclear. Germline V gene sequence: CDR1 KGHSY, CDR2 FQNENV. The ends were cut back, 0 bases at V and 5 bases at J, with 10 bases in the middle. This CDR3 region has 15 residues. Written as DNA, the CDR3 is TGTGCCAGCAGCCAATCTATCCTACAGAATGAAAAACTGTTTTTT. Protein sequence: CASSQSILQNEKLFF. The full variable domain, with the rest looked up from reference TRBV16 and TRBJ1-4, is GEEVAQTPKHLVRGEGQKAKLYCAPIKGHSYVFWYQQVLKNEFKFLISFQNENVFDETGMPKERFSAKCLPNSPCSLEIQATKLEDSAVYFCASSQSILQNEKLFFGSGTQLSVL.

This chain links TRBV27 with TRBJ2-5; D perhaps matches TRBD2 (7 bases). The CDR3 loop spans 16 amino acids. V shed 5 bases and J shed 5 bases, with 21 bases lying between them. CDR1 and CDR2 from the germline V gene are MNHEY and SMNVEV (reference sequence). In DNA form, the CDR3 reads TGTGCCAGCAGTAAAAAACGGGGGGCCGGTCGGGAGACCCAGTACTTC. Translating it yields CASSKKRGAGRETQYF.

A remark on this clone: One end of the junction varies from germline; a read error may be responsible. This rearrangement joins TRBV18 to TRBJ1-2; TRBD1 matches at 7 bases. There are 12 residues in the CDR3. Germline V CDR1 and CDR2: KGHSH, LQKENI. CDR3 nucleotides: TGTGCCAGCTCACCACCGGGACAGCCTAGCGCCTTC. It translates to CASSPPGQPSAF.

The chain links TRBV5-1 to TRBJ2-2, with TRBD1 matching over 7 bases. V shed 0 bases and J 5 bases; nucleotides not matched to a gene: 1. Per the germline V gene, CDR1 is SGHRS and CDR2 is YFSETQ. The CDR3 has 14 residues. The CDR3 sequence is CASSLGQGTGELFF. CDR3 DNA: TGCGCCAGCAGCTTGGGACAGGGAACCGGGGAGCTGTTTTTT.

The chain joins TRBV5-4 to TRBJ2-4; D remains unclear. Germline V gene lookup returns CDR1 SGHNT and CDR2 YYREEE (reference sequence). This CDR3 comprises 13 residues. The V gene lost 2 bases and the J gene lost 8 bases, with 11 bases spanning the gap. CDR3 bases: TGTGCCAGCAGCTTAGCCAGTCGGGACATTCAGTACTTC. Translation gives CASSLASRDIQYF.

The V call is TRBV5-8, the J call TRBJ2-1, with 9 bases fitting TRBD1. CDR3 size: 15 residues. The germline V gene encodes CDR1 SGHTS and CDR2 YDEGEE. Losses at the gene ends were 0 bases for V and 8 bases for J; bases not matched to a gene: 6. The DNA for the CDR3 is TGTGCCAGCAGCTTGGCGGGGACAGGGATTTATGAGCAGTTCTTC. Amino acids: CASSLAGTGIYEQFF.

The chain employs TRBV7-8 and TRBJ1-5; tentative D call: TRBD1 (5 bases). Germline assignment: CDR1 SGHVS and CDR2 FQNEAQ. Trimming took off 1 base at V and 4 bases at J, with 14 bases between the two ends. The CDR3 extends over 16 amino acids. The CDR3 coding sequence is TGTGCCAGCAGCTTAGACCTTCAGGGATGGAATCAGCCCCAGCATTTT. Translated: CASSLDLQGWNQPQHF.

The CDR3 protein is CASSLAPYTDTQYF. CDR3 DNA: TGTGCCAGCAGCTTGGCTCCCTACACAGATACGCAGTATTTT. The chain links TRBV5-4 to TRBJ2-3, with D uncertain. The CDR3 consists of 14 residues. CDR1 and CDR2 (germline): SGHNT, YYREEE (reference sequence). V was cut by 0 bases and J by 2 bases, with 7 bases left in between. Looking up the rest from reference TRBV5-4 and TRBJ2-3 gives the full variable domain: ETGVTQSPTHLIKTRGQQVTLRCSSQSGHNTVSWYQQALGQGPQFIFQYYREEENGRGNFPPRFSGLQFPNYSSELNVNALELDDSALYLCASSLAPYTDTQYFGPGTRLTVL.

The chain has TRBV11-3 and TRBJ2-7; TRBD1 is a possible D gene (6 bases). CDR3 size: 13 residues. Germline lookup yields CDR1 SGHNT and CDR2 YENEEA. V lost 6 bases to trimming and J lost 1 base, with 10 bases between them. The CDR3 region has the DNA TGTGCCAGCAGACAGGGAAAGTCCTACGAGCAGTACTTC. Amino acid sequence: CASRQGKSYEQYF. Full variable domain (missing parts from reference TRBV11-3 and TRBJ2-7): EAGVVQSPRYKIIEKKQPVAFWCNPISGHNTLYWYLQNLGQGPELLIRYENEEAVDDSQLPKDRFSAERLKGVDSTLKIQPAELGDSAVYLCASRQGKSYEQYFGPGTRLTVT.

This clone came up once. The CDR3 sequence: CASSQTPLVSRPVYTF. The CDR3 DNA reads TGCGCCAGCAGCCAAACCCCGCTTGTTAGCCGACCGGTCTACACCTTC. The gene calls are TRBV4-1 and TRBJ1-2; D gene uncertain. The CDR3 length is 16 residues. The germline gives CDR1 MGHRA, CDR2 YSYEKL. Deletions cut 2 bases from V and 10 bases from J, with 23 bases between.

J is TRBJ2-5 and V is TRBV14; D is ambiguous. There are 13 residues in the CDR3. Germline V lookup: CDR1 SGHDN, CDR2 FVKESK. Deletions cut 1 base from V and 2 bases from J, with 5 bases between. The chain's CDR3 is CASSQVAQETQYF. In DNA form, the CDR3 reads TGTGCCAGCAGCCAAGTGGCACAAGAGACCCAGTACTTC.

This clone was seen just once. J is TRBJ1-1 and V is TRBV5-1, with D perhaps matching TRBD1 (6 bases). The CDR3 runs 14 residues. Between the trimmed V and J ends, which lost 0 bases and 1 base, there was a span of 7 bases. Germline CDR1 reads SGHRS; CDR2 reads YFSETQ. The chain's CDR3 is CASSLGQANTEAFF. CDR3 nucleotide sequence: TGCGCCAGCAGCTTGGGACAGGCGAACACTGAAGCTTTCTTT.

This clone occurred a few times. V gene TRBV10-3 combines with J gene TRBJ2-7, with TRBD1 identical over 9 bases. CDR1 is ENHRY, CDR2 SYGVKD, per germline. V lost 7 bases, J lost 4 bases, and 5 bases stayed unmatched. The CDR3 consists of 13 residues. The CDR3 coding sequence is TGTGCCATCAAGGGACAGGGAACTTACGAGCAGTACTTC. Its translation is CAIKGQGTYEQYF.

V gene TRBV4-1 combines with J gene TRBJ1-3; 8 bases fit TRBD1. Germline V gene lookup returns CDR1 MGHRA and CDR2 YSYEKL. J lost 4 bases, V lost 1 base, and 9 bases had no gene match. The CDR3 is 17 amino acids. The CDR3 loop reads CASSQALDRAGGNTIYF. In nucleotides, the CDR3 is TGCGCCAGCAGCCAAGCCCTGGACAGGGCGGGAGGAAACACCATATATTTT.

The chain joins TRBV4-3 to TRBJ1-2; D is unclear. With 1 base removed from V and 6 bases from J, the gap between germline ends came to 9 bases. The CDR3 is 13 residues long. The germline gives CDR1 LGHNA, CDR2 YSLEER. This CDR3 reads CASSQGVRDGYTF. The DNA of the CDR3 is TGCGCCAGCAGCCAAGGCGTTCGGGATGGCTACACCTTC.